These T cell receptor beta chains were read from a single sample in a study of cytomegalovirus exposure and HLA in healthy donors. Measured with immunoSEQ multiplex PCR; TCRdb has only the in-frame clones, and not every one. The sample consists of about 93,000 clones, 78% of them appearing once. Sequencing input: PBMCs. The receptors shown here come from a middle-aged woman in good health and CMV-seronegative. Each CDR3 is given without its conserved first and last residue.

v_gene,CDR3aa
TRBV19,ASSPIPDRDTHYGYT
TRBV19,ASSVGQGGGNTIY
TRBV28,ASSLGGNEQF
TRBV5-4,ASRRTLQGGELF
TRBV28,ASNEGVLSYEQY
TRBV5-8,ASSDVGSGRSYEQY
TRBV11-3,ASRQGPGAEQF
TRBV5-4,ASSRADPGETQY
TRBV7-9,ASSPEQGGGETQY
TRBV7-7,ASSLRGETQY
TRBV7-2,ASSRDRDRVGKRAEAF
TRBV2,ASSQYMGQGMNEQF
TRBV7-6,ASSPGGSGANVLT
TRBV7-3,ASSSTSGSLSYNEQF
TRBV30,AWSGGTTRGTEAF
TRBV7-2,ASSRGGLAASSYEQY
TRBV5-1,ASSLYGRGTEAF
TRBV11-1,ASSSGVTGQYEQY
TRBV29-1,SVDSSGRDEQF
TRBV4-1,ASSPIGILRAYGYT
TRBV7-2,ASSFSGRDADTQY
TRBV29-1,SVEDRGRADGNTIY
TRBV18,ASSPRTANEKLF
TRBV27,ASSLKIVGAGAATDTQY
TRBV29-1,SAARDSYEQY
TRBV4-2,ASSPESFGANVLT
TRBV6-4,ASSAGDTQY
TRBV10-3,AISGGLAGRYEQY
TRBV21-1,ASSKKGPGDSYEQY
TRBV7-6,ASSSRTGVRYEQY
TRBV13,ASSSDRTGGNTGELF
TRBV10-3,AISKLAGALSNTGELF